A single T cell receptor beta chain is shown here with its context. Antigen specificity is unknown. CDR3 size: 15 residues. CDR1 and CDR2 from the germline V gene are MDHEN and SYDVKM. Trimming shortened V by 1 base and J by 3 bases, and 13 bases separated the two germline ends. The repertoire was sequenced with immunoSEQ multiplex PCR; TCRdb's copy has only in-frame clones and lacks some. The sample contains roughly 90,000 clones, roughly 91% of which appear only once. This specimen belongs to a study of OX40 agonist ivuxolimab in advanced cancers. Cycle 7 day 1, cycle 4 day 1, and baseline were the timepoints at which blood was sampled. Study conclusions and caveats: With doses of 0.1-3.0 mg/kg, partial responders showed among the lowest clonal expansion. Which antigen the expanded peripheral T cells recognized is unknown.

The V gene is TRBV28, the J gene TRBJ2-7; unclear D gene. The receptor's source is an adult with an advanced solid tumor such as melanoma, head and neck, liver or kidney cancer. The source material was CD4+ or CD8+ T cells sorted from blood, sampled in a trial of the OX40 agonist ivuxolimab. CDR3 DNA: TGTGCCAGCAGTTTATCTACGAACCCTCACTACGAGCAGTACTTC. Its protein product is CASSLSTNPHYEQYF.